This T cell receptor beta chain stems from a study of spatial heterogeneity in lung cancer. Across the whole study: The study sequenced follow-up PBMC samples when they were available, at a median of about 2 years after resection. As counted in raw reads, each unique TCR and UMI combination appeared more than ten times on average. Sequences of the beta chain were consistently detected in greater numbers than alpha-chain sequences.

TCR cDNA molecules each had a unique molecular identifier. TCRdb fed the 5' RACE reads into MiXCR, producing one record per CDR3 protein. The sample has under 30,000 distinct CDR3 sequences, around 5.9% seen once. Deletions cut 4 bases from V and 0 bases from J, with 14 bases between. The CDR3 is made up of 16 amino acids. The V gene's germline CDR1 is SGHRS and CDR2 YFSETQ. Time point noted: blood at routine non-recurrence follow-up after resection. Researchers sequenced whole RNA taken from tumor, nontumor lung or frozen PBMC without sorting. This clonotype has more than one count but fewer than ten.

This specimen consisted of PBMCs, obtained at follow-up. The TCR sequence derives from a male donor with early-stage non-small cell lung cancer. This chain links TRBV5-1 with TRBJ2-1; TRBD2 might be the D (6 bases). The CDR3 region is CASSRTTSISYNEQFF. As DNA, the CDR3 is TGCGCCAGCAGCCGGACTACTTCTATCTCCTACAATGAGCAGTTCTTC.